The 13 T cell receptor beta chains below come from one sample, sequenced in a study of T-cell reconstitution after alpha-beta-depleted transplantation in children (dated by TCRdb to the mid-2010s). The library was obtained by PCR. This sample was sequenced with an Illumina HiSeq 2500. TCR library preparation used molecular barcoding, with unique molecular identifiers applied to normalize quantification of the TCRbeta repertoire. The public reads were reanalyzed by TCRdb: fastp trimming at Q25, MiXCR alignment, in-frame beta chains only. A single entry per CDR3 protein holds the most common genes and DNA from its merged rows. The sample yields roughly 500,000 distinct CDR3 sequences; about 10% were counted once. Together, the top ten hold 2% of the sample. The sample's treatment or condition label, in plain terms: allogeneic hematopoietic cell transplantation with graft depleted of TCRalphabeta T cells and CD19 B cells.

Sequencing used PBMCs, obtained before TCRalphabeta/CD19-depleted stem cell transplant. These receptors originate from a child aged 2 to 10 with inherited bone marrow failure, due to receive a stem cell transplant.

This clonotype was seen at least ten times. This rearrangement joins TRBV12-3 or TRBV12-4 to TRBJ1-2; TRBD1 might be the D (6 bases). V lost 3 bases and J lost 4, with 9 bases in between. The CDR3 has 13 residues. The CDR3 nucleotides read TGTGCCAGCAGTTTTCAGGGGCCCTATGGCTACACCTTC. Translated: CASSFQGPYGYTF.

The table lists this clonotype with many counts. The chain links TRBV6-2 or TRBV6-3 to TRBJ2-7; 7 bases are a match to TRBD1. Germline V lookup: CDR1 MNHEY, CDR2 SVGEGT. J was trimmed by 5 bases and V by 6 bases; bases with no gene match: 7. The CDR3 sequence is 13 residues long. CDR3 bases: TGTGCCAGCAGAAGACAGGGTCTGGACGAGCAGTACTTC. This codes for CASRRQGLDEQYF.

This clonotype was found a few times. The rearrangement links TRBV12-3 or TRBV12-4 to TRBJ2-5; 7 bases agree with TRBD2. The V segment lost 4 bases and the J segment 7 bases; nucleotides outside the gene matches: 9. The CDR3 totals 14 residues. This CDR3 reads CASSSYLGEGTQYF. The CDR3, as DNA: TGTGCCAGCAGTTCGTATCTAGGGGAGGGGACCCAGTACTTC.

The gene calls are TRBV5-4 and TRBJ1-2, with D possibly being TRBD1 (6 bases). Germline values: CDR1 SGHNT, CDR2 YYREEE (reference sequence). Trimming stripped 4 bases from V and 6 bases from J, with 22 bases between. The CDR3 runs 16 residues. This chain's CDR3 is CASSPDPGARGHGYTF. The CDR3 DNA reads TGTGCCAGCAGCCCGGACCCGGGGGCGCGAGGTCATGGCTACACCTTC. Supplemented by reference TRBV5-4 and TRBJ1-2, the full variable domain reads ETGVTQSPTHLIKTRGQQVTLRCSSQSGHNTVSWYQQALGQGPQFIFQYYREEENGRGNFPPRFSGLQFPNYSSELNVNALELDDSALYLCASSPDPGARGHGYTFGSGTRLTVV.

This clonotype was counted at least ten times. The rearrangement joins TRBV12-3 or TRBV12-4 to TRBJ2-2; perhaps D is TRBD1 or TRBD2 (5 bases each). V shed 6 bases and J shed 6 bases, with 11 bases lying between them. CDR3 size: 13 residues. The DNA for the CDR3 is TGTGCCAGCAGACCGAGGGGTTCCGGGGAGCTGTTTTTT. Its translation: CASRPRGSGELFF.

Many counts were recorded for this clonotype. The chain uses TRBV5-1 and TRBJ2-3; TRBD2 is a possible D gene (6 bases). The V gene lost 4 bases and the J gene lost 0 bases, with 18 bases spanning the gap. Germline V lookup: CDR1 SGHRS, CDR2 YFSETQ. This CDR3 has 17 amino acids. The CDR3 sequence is CASSTGSLAVSTDTQYF. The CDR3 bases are TGCGCCAGCAGCACGGGATCACTAGCTGTTAGCACAGATACGCAGTATTTT. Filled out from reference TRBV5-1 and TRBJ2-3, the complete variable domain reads KAGVTQTPRYLIKTRGQQVTLSCSPISGHRSVSWYQQTPGQGLQFLFEYFSETQRNKGNFPGRFSGRQFSNSRSEMNVSTLELGDSALYLCASSTGSLAVSTDTQYFGPGTRLTVL.

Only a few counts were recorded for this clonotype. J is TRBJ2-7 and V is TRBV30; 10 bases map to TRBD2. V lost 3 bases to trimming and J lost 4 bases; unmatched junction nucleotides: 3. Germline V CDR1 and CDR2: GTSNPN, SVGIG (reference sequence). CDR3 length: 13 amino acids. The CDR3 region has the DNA TGTGCCTGGAGACTAGCGGGACTGTACGAGCAGTACTTC. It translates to CAWRLAGLYEQYF.

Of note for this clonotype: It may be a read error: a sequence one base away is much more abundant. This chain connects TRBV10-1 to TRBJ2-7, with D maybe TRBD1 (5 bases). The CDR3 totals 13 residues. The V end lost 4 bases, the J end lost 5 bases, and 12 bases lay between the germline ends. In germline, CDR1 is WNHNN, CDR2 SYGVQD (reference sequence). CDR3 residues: CASSVCEGDEQYF. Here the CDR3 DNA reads TGCGCCAGCAGTGTGTGCGAAGGGGACGAGCAGTACTTC.

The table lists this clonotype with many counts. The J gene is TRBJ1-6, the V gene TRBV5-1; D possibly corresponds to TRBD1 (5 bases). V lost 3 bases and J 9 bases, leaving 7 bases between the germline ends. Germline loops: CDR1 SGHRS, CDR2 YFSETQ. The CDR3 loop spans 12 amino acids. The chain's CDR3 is CASSSGGSPLHF. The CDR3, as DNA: TGCGCCAGCAGCTCGGGGGGTTCACCCCTCCACTTT.

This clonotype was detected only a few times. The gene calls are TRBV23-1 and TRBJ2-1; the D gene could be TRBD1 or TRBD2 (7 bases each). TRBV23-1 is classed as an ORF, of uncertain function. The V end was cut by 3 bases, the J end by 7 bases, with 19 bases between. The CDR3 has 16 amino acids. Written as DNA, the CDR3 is TGCGCCAGCAGTCAGAGGGGAGGGGGCCCCACTAATGAGCAGTTCTTC. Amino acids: CASSQRGGGPTNEQFF.

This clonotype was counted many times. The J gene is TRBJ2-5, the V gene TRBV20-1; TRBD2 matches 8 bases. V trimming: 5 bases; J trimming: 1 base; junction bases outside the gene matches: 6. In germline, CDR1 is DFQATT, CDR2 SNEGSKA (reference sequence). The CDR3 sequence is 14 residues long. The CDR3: CSARAGDPQETQYF. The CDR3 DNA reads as TGCAGTGCTCGAGCGGGAGACCCCCAAGAGACCCAGTACTTC.

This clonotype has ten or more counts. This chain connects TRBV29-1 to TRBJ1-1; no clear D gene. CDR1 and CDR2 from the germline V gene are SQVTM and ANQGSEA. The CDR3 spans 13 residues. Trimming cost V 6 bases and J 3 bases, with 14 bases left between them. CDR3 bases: TGCAGCGTAAACCCGTCGACGTACACTGAAGCTTTCTTT. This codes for CSVNPSTYTEAFF.

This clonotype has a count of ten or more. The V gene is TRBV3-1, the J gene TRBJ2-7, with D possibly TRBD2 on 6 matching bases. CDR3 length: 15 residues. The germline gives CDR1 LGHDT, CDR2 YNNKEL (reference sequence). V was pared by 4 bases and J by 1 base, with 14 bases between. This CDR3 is CASSRYTGLSYEQYF. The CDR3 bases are TGTGCCAGCAGCCGATACACGGGACTTTCCTACGAGCAGTACTTC.